This passage covers 4 T cell receptor beta chains from one sample sequenced in a study of blood T cell repertoires in COVID-19. Assay used: immunoSEQ multiplex PCR; TCRdb lists only in-frame clones, some missing. The table lists about 78,000 clones, about 93% of them singletons, with 0.65% to 0.95% in the top ten. Input material: peripheral blood. These receptor sequences come from an elderly woman with acute or convalescent COVID-19.

The chain uses TRBV2 and TRBJ1-2, with D uncertain. V dropped 8 bases and J dropped 7 bases, with 8 bases sitting between them. Germline CDR1 reads SNHLY; CDR2 reads FYNNEI. CDR3 length equals 10 residues. CDR3 sequence reads: CASRAVGYTF. CDR3 DNA sequence: TGTGCCAGCCGAGCGGTTGGCTACACCTTC.

The chain couples TRBV19 to TRBJ1-4; a weak D match, TRBD1 (5 bases). Per germline, CDR1 LNHDA and CDR2 SQIVND (reference sequence). The length of the CDR3 is 16 residues. Trimming stripped 6 bases from V and 4 bases from J, with 18 bases between. The CDR3 region has the DNA TGTGCCAGTAGCGACAGCCCCCCGAATGGTAATGAAAAACTGTTTTTT. Translation: CASSDSPPNGNEKLFF.

This chain connects TRBV19 to TRBJ1-2; TRBD1 matches at 10 bases. Germline CDR1 and CDR2: LNHDA and SQIVND (reference sequence). The trim removed 2 bases at V and 7 bases at J, leaving 10 bases unmatched. The CDR3 has 16 amino acids. The CDR3 bases are TGTGCCAGTAGTATATACTGGACAGGGGGGAAGTCTGGCTACACCTTC. Encoded protein: CASSIYWTGGKSGYTF.

The rearrangement links TRBV7-3 to TRBJ2-1; D might be TRBD1 (5 bases). The germline CDR1 and CDR2 sequences are SGHTA and FQGTGA. This CDR3 contains 13 residues. The V and J ends lost 3 bases and 5 bases respectively, with 8 bases between them. The CDR3 sequence is CASSFSRDNEQFF. As DNA, the CDR3 is TGTGCCAGCAGCTTTTCCAGGGACAATGAGCAGTTCTTC.